This passage covers 30 T cell receptor beta chains from one sample sequenced in a study of blood T cell repertoires in COVID-19. TCRdb's copy holds only in-frame clones and misses some; the assay was immunoSEQ multiplex PCR. The sample carries around 260,000 clones, approximately 89% recorded once. Material: peripheral blood. These receptors were collected from a woman aged 25 to 45 with COVID-19, enrolled during active disease.

This clone was recorded once. V usage is TRBV4-1 and J usage is TRBJ1-4, with D unclear. The CDR3 extends over 16 amino acids. Germline V gives CDR1 MGHRA, CDR2 YSYEKL. Trimming took 7 bases from V and 4 from J, leaving 19 bases between them. The DNA for the CDR3 is TGCGCCAGCACCGAGATACAGACAAGCTATAATGAAAAACTGTTTTTT. Translating it yields CASTEIQTSYNEKLFF.

The chain uses TRBV15 and TRBJ2-1; TRBD2 matches 12 bases. The germline CDR1 and CDR2 sequences are LNHNV and YYDKDF (reference sequence). Unmatched junction bases numbered 9, after V lost 5 bases and J lost 10 bases. This CDR3 comprises 15 residues. The CDR3 here is CATSGILAGGFEQFF. CDR3 nucleotide sequence: TGTGCCACCAGCGGAATACTAGCGGGAGGATTCGAGCAGTTCTTC.

This sequence joins TRBV28 and TRBJ1-2, with TRBD1 identical over 7 bases. The CDR3 extends over 14 amino acids. Looked up from germline, CDR1 is MDHEN and CDR2 is SYDVKM. V lost 6 bases to trimming and J lost 2 bases; unmatched junction nucleotides: 6. DNA for the CDR3: TGTGCCAGCAGCCTCACAGGGGCCAACTATGGCTACACCTTC. Its protein product is CASSLTGANYGYTF.

The chain carries TRBV6-2 or TRBV6-3 and TRBJ2-7, with TRBD1 matching over 11 bases. V lost 2 bases and J lost 6; bases outside the gene matches: 6. This CDR3 has 15 amino acids. Germline V CDR1 and CDR2: MNHEY, SVGEGT. The CDR3, as DNA: TGTGCCAGCAGTTACCAGTGGACAGGGGGCGTCGAGCAGTACTTC. It codes for CASSYQWTGGVEQYF.

This clone was detected once. V usage is TRBV2 and J usage is TRBJ2-7, with 8 bases fitting TRBD1. V shed 1 base, J shed 2 bases, and the junction held 4 bases outside the gene matches. Germline V gives CDR1 SNHLY, CDR2 FYNNEI. The CDR3 totals 15 residues. In DNA, the CDR3 is TGTGCCAGCAGTGAAGTCGTACAGGGGGCCTACGAGCAGTACTTC. Translation: CASSEVVQGAYEQYF.

The CDR3 nucleotides read TGTGCCAGCAAGTTAAGGGGCAGGACAGATACGCAGTATTTT. The encoded protein is CASKLRGRTDTQYF. The gene calls are TRBV28 and TRBJ2-3, with D maybe TRBD1 (5 bases). Germline V gene data show CDR1 as MDHEN and CDR2 as SYDVKM. Trimming removed 7 bases from V and 3 bases from J, with 14 bases in between. CDR3 length equals 14 residues.

The gene calls are TRBV5-1 and TRBJ2-3; 7 nucleotides match TRBD2. The CDR3 consists of 15 residues. Trimming took 0 bases from V and 2 from J; bases not matched to a gene: 3. Looked up from germline, CDR1 is SGHRS and CDR2 is YFSETQ. The CDR3 DNA reads as TGCGCCAGCAGCTTGGCCGGGACTATCACAGATACGCAGTATTTT. Its protein product is CASSLAGTITDTQYF.

The chain carries TRBV10-3 and TRBJ1-1; weak D call: TRBD1 (5 bases). Germline CDR1 and CDR2: ENHRY and SYGVKD. The CDR3 sequence is 17 residues long. Trimming stripped 0 bases from V and 1 base from J, with 15 bases between. The CDR3 DNA reads TGTGCCATCAGTGAGTCTATGGGGGGTCGGGCGAACACTGAAGCTTTCTTT. Translation: CAISESMGGRANTEAFF.

The rearrangement links TRBV29-1 to TRBJ2-7, with TRBD2 matching over 9 bases. This CDR3 has 15 residues. Germline V gene sequence: CDR1 SQVTM, CDR2 ANQGSEA. J gave up 4 bases and V 0 bases, and 7 bases lay outside the gene matches. The CDR3 region is CSVEDWAGLAYEQYF. CDR3 in DNA: TGCAGCGTTGAAGACTGGGCGGGACTAGCATACGAGCAGTACTTC.

The chain carries TRBV7-2 and TRBJ2-2, with 10 nucleotides matching TRBD2. V lost 1 base to trimming and J lost 8 bases; unmatched junction nucleotides: 10. CDR3 size: 17 residues. Germline CDR1 SGHTA, CDR2 FQGNSA. CDR3 region: CASSLGPGLAYPGELFF. The CDR3 nucleotides are TGTGCCAGCAGCTTAGGGCCGGGACTAGCGTACCCGGGGGAGCTGTTTTTT.

The chain recombines TRBV12-3 or TRBV12-4 with TRBJ2-1; D is possibly TRBD1 (5 bases). The CDR3 is made up of 13 amino acids. V was shortened by 7 bases and J by 7 bases, with 14 bases between the two germline ends. In DNA form, the CDR3 reads TGTGCCAGCACCACTCTCCAGGGAAATGAGCAGTTCTTC. Residues: CASTTLQGNEQFF.

This rearrangement joins TRBV27 to TRBJ2-3; D gene unclear. Trimming shortened V by 3 bases and J by 0 bases, and 13 bases separated the two germline ends. Germline CDR1 MNHEY, CDR2 SMNVEV (reference sequence). The CDR3 sequence is 16 residues long. The CDR3 region is CASSFLVGSSTDTQYF. In nucleotides, the CDR3 is TGTGCCAGCAGTTTTTTGGTTGGCAGTAGCACAGATACGCAGTATTTT.

This clone appeared a single time. The chain uses TRBV19 and TRBJ1-1; D unclear. The germline CDR1 and CDR2 sequences are LNHDA and SQIVND (reference sequence). V was trimmed by 5 bases and J by 2 bases, leaving 12 bases between them. The CDR3 contains 14 residues. DNA of the CDR3: TGTGCCAGTAGTCCGCTTGTTACTAACACTGAAGCTTTCTTT. Amino acid sequence: CASSPLVTNTEAFF.

The CDR3 region is CASSILAVASNTGELFF. The DNA for the CDR3 is TGTGCCAGCAGTATCCTGGCGGTGGCTTCGAACACCGGGGAGCTGTTTTTT. V is TRBV28 and J is TRBJ2-2; D unresolved. The V and J ends lost 5 bases and 0 bases respectively, with 16 bases between them. The CDR3 spans 17 residues. The germline CDR1 and CDR2 sequences are MDHEN and SYDVKM.

The chain carries TRBV10-1 and TRBJ2-2; D may be TRBD2 (6 bases). In germline, CDR1 is WNHNN, CDR2 SYGVQD (reference sequence). The ends were cut back, 0 bases at V and 8 bases at J, with 7 bases in the middle. The CDR3 has 13 residues. The DNA of the CDR3 is TGCGCCAGCAGTGAGTCCGGGAGAGGGGAGCTGTTTTTT. It codes for CASSESGRGELFF.

V usage is TRBV6-5 and J usage is TRBJ1-6, with TRBD1 identical over 8 bases. Unmatched junction bases numbered 8, after V lost 7 bases and J lost 6 bases. Germline assignment: CDR1 MNHEY and CDR2 SVGAGI. There are 15 residues in the CDR3. CDR3 loop: CASKLSDRANSPLHF. CDR3 in DNA: TGTGCCAGCAAACTCTCGGACAGGGCTAATTCACCCCTCCACTTT.

This chain joins TRBV30 and TRBJ2-1; the match to TRBD2 covers 10 bases. Germline V CDR1 and CDR2: GTSNPN, SVGIG (reference sequence). CDR3 length equals 15 residues. J was trimmed by 9 bases and V by 0 bases; bases with no gene match: 8. CDR3 sequence (DNA): TGTGCCTGGAGTGTACCGCCAGCGGGAGGGCTTGAGCAGTTCTTC. It translates to CAWSVPPAGGLEQFF. Supplemented by reference TRBV30 and TRBJ2-1, the full variable domain reads SQTIHQWPATLVQPVGSPLSLECTVEGTSNPNLYWYRQAAGRGLQLLFYSVGIGQISSEVPQNLSASRPQDRQFILSSKKLLLSDSGFYLCAWSVPPAGGLEQFFGPGTRLTVL.

As to this clone: The junction does not match germline at one end; this may be a read error. J is TRBJ1-3 and V is TRBV29-1; TRBD1 matches 8 bases. Germline V gives CDR1 SQVTM, CDR2 ANQGSEA. The CDR3 has 13 amino acids. Here the CDR3 DNA reads TGCAGCGTCGAAGACAGGGGTGGAAACACCATATATTTT. Amino acids: CSVEDRGGNTIYF.

The rearrangement links TRBV19 to TRBJ2-1; 10 bases are a match to TRBD2. Trimming cost V 5 bases and J 1 base; bases outside gene matches: 20. The CDR3 length is 21 residues. From germline, CDR1 is LNHDA and CDR2 SQIVND (reference sequence). The CDR3 reads CASSFEVTSGARFRSYNEQFF. CDR3 in DNA: TGTGCCAGTAGTTTCGAGGTTACTAGCGGGGCCCGTTTCAGGTCCTACAATGAGCAGTTCTTC.

The J gene is TRBJ2-7, the V gene TRBV10-2, with 7 nucleotides matching TRBD2. The CDR3 length is 14 residues. The trim removed 4 bases at V and 5 bases at J, leaving 8 bases unmatched. The germline CDR1 and CDR2 sequences are WSHSY and SAAADI. CDR3 DNA sequence: TGCGCCAGCAGTGTGGGGGAGGGCCACCACGAGCAGTACTTC. The encoded protein is CASSVGEGHHEQYF.

The rearrangement links TRBV30 to TRBJ1-1; 8 bases are a match to TRBD1. Germline loops: CDR1 GTSNPN, CDR2 SVGIG (reference sequence). There are 16 residues in the CDR3. V shed 2 bases and J 1 base; nucleotides not matched to a gene: 9. CDR3 in amino acids: CAWSTPGTGPNTEAFF. The DNA for the CDR3 is TGTGCCTGGAGTACCCCCGGGACAGGTCCGAACACTGAAGCTTTCTTT.

The J gene is TRBJ2-1, the V gene TRBV30; D might be TRBD2 (6 bases). This CDR3 region has 16 residues. Trimming shortened V by 2 bases and J by 7 bases, and 21 bases separated the two germline ends. Germline-derived CDR1 and CDR2 are GTSNPN and SVGIG (reference sequence). The CDR3, as DNA: TGTGCCTGGAGTTCCCCTAGGAGGGAGAGCAGGAATGAGCAGTTCTTC. Amino acids: CAWSSPRRESRNEQFF.

V usage is TRBV7-9 and J usage is TRBJ2-1, with 7 bases aligning to TRBD2. The CDR3 has 17 residues. The ends lost 7 bases at V and 1 base at J; junction bases unmatched: 13. The germline CDR1 and CDR2 sequences are SEHNR and FQNEAQ (reference sequence). CDR3 sequence: CASISTQSGISYNEQFF. In DNA, the CDR3 is TGTGCCAGCATATCAACCCAAAGCGGGATTTCCTACAATGAGCAGTTCTTC.

The count of this clone is one. V is TRBV2 and J is TRBJ2-1; 13 bases align to TRBD2. This CDR3 comprises 14 residues. V shed 6 bases, J shed 8 bases, and the junction held 4 bases outside the gene matches. The germline V gene encodes CDR1 SNHLY and CDR2 FYNNEI. The CDR3 DNA follows: TGTGCCAGCAGCAAAGGACTAGCGGGAGATGAGCAGTTCTTC. Residues: CASSKGLAGDEQFF. Full variable domain (rest looked up from reference TRBV2 and TRBJ2-1): EPEVTQTPSHQVTQMGQEVILRCVPISNHLYFYWYRQILGQKVEFLVSFYNNEISEKSEIFDDQFSVERPDGSNFTLKIRSTKLEDSAMYFCASSKGLAGDEQFFGPGTRLTVL.

The genes are TRBV5-4 and TRBJ1-1; D is possibly TRBD1 (5 bases). CDR1 and CDR2 from the germline V gene are SGHNT and YYREEE (reference sequence). CDR3 length: 13 amino acids. The V gene lost 0 bases and the J gene lost 4 bases, with 7 bases spanning the gap. The CDR3 here is CASSLVDSTEAFF. CDR3 DNA: TGTGCCAGCAGCTTGGTTGACAGCACTGAAGCTTTCTTT.

V and J are TRBV6-5 and TRBJ1-5; 8 positions match TRBD1. The V gene end was trimmed by 4 bases and the J gene end by 6 bases; junction bases not matched to a gene: 2. Germline assignment: CDR1 MNHEY and CDR2 SVGAGI. This CDR3 is 13 amino acids long. The CDR3, as DNA: TGTGCCAGCAGTTTGACAGGGGTTCAGCCCCAGCATTTT. Its translation is CASSLTGVQPQHF.

This chain uses TRBV10-1 with TRBJ2-1; 7 bases agree with TRBD2. V shed 0 bases and J 10 bases; nucleotides not matched to a gene: 9. Germline V gene sequence: CDR1 WNHNN, CDR2 SYGVQD (reference sequence). The CDR3 contains 15 residues. In DNA, the CDR3 is TGCGCCAGCAGTGAGTCGGGAGGGCCGAGTCGGGAGCAGTTCTTC. Translating it yields CASSESGGPSREQFF.

The chain joins TRBV4-1 to TRBJ2-7; D is perhaps TRBD1 (6 bases). This CDR3 comprises 14 residues. V dropped 1 base and J dropped 7 bases, with 14 bases sitting between them. Germline CDR1 reads MGHRA; CDR2 reads YSYEKL. The CDR3 sequence is CASSQAGALREQYF. The CDR3 DNA sequence: TGCGCCAGCAGCCAAGCAGGGGCGTTAAGGGAGCAGTACTTC.

The chain carries TRBV5-8 and TRBJ1-2; 10 bases align to TRBD1. The germline V gene has CDR1 SGHTS and CDR2 YDEGEE. Unmatched junction bases numbered 5, after V lost 5 bases and J lost 7 bases. This CDR3 region has 13 residues. CDR3 region: CASRQTGGFGYTF. The DNA for the CDR3 is TGTGCCAGCAGACAGACAGGGGGCTTTGGCTACACCTTC.

This chain joins TRBV6-2 or TRBV6-3 and TRBJ2-7; 8 bases are a match to TRBD1. V was clipped by 2 bases and J by 4 bases; unmatched bases: 4. This CDR3 is 14 amino acids long. CDR1 is MNHEY and CDR2 is SVGEGT in the germline V gene. In DNA, the CDR3 is TGTGCCAGCAGTTACGCAGGGGGCAGGTACGAGCAGTACTTC. This encodes CASSYAGGRYEQYF.